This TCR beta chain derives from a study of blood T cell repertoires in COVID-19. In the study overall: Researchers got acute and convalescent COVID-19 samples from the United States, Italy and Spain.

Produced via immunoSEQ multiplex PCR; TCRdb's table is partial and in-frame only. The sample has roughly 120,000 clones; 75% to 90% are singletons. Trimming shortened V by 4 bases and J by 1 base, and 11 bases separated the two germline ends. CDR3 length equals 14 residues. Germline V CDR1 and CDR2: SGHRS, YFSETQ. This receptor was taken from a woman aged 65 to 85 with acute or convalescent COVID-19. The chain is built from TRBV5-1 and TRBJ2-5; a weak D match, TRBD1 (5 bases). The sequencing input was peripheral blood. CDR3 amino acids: CASSHQGSQETQYF. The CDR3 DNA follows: TGCGCCAGCAGCCATCAGGGATCCCAAGAGACCCAGTACTTC.